One and the same sample provided the 17 T cell receptor beta chains below, sequenced in a study of OX40 agonist ivuxolimab in advanced cancers. The repertoire was sequenced with immunoSEQ multiplex PCR; TCRdb's copy has only in-frame clones and lacks some. The repertoire has tens of thousands of clones, about 88% of them found once; the top ten carry around 13%. The specimen was CD4+ or CD8+ T cells sorted from blood, collected in a trial of the OX40 agonist ivuxolimab. The receptors derive from an adult with an advanced solid tumor such as melanoma, head and neck, liver or kidney cancer.

The rearrangement links TRBV27 to TRBJ1-6, with TRBD1 as a possible D gene (5 bases). V dropped 2 bases and J dropped 7 bases, with 9 bases sitting between them. The germline gives CDR1 MNHEY, CDR2 SMNVEV (reference sequence). The CDR3 has 14 residues. The CDR3 region is CASSLGPGNSPLHF. CDR3 nucleotide sequence: TGTGCCAGCAGTTTAGGGCCAGGGAATTCACCCCTCCACTTT.

This clone came up once. This chain joins TRBV30 and TRBJ1-2; 7 bases line up with TRBD1. J lost 8 bases, V lost 3 bases, and 9 bases had no gene match. The CDR3 totals 13 residues. Per the germline V gene, CDR1 is GTSNPN and CDR2 is SVGIG (reference sequence). Here the CDR3 DNA reads TGTGCCTGGAGGGCGGAGGGGGCGAGGGGCTACACCTTC. Its translation: CAWRAEGARGYTF. Full variable domain (outside the CDR3, taken from reference TRBV30 and TRBJ1-2): SQTIHQWPATLVQPVGSPLSLECTVEGTSNPNLYWYRQAAGRGLQLLFYSVGIGQISSEVPQNLSASRPQDRQFILSSKKLLLSDSGFYLCAWRAEGARGYTFGSGTRLTVV.

J is TRBJ2-1 and V is TRBV27, with D possibly matching TRBD2 (5 bases). CDR1 and CDR2 from the germline V gene are MNHEY and SMNVEV (reference sequence). Trimming took 3 bases from V and 1 from J, leaving 7 bases between them. The CDR3 spans 14 residues. The CDR3 DNA follows: TGTGCCAGCAGTTTCGGGGTTTCCTACAATGAGCAGTTCTTC. As protein: CASSFGVSYNEQFF.

This chain's CDR3 is CASRPPGANYGYTF. CDR3 DNA: TGCGCCAGCAGACCACCCGGGGCAAACTATGGCTACACCTTC. The V gene is TRBV5-1, the J gene TRBJ1-2; tentatively, D is TRBD1 (5 bases). The CDR3 totals 14 residues. Deletions cut 5 bases from V and 2 bases from J, with 13 bases between. Germline CDR1 SGHRS, CDR2 YFSETQ.

J is TRBJ1-5 and V is TRBV19; 8 nucleotides agree with TRBD1. Germline CDR1 reads LNHDA; CDR2 reads SQIVND (reference sequence). The CDR3 runs to 17 residues. The V segment lost 3 bases and the J segment 2 bases; nucleotides outside the gene matches: 9. CDR3 loop: CASSISSRTGRNQPQHF. In DNA, the CDR3 is TGTGCCAGTAGTATTTCTTCTAGGACAGGGCGCAATCAGCCCCAGCATTTT.

J is TRBJ1-2 and V is TRBV9; perhaps TRBD1 as D (6 bases). Germline CDR1 and CDR2: SGDLS and YYNGEE. Trimming stripped 4 bases from V and 4 bases from J, with 17 bases between. The CDR3 is made up of 15 amino acids. This chain's CDR3 is CASSPGVGTAYGYTF. In DNA form, the CDR3 reads TGTGCCAGCAGCCCAGGGGTCGGGACGGCCTATGGCTACACCTTC.

The genes are TRBV6-5 and TRBJ2-7; tentative D call: TRBD2 (5 bases). Germline lookup yields CDR1 MNHEY and CDR2 SVGAGI. The germline V and J ends were trimmed by 7 bases and 7 bases, with 17 bases remaining between them. The CDR3 runs 13 residues. The CDR3: CASTRGPLWEQYF. The CDR3 DNA sequence: TGTGCCAGCACCCGCGGGCCACTGTGGGAGCAGTACTTC.

The chain combines TRBV28 with TRBJ2-3; 8 nucleotides match TRBD1. V dropped 8 bases and J dropped 4; count of bases not matched to a gene: 11. There are 15 residues in the CDR3. In germline, CDR1 is MDHEN, CDR2 SYDVKM. CDR3 loop: CASSRGAGGSDTQYF. The CDR3 DNA reads TGTGCCAGCTCACGAGGGGCAGGGGGCTCAGATACGCAGTATTTT.

V gene TRBV29-1 combines with J gene TRBJ2-5; tentative D call: TRBD2 (6 bases). This CDR3 has 13 residues. V was trimmed by 3 bases and J by 7 bases, leaving 15 bases between them. CDR1 is SQVTM and CDR2 is ANQGSEA in the germline V gene. The CDR3 coding sequence is TGCAGCGTTGATCTAGGGACTCCGGGGACCCAGTACTTC. Its translation: CSVDLGTPGTQYF.

V is TRBV9 and J is TRBJ2-3, with D perhaps assigned TRBD1 or TRBD2 (6 bases each). The CDR3 runs to 14 residues. In germline, CDR1 is SGDLS, CDR2 YYNGEE. V was clipped by 4 bases and J by 6 bases, with 15 bases between them. The CDR3 region has the DNA TGTGCCAGCAGCCTAGGGACTGGGGGCGATACGCAGTATTTT. This sequence encodes CASSLGTGGDTQYF.

V and J are TRBV15 and TRBJ2-3; the D gene is possibly TRBD1 (5 bases). Germline loops: CDR1 LNHNV, CDR2 YYDKDF (reference sequence). The length of the CDR3 is 12 residues. V shed 1 base and J shed 11 bases, with 10 bases lying between them. The CDR3 coding sequence is TGTGCCACCAGCAGAGGACTGCAGGGGCAGTATTTT. This translates into CATSRGLQGQYF.

The genes are TRBV27 and TRBJ2-5; D is unclear. V was shortened by 6 bases and J by 5 bases, with 22 bases between the two germline ends. The CDR3 totals 16 residues. The germline gives CDR1 MNHEY, CDR2 SMNVEV (reference sequence). This CDR3 reads CASSLTEPRPAETQYF. CDR3 nucleotides: TGTGCCAGCAGCCTCACCGAGCCCCGACCTGCGGAGACCCAGTACTTC.

The V and J genes are TRBV14 and TRBJ2-7; D possibly uses TRBD1 or TRBD2 (6 bases each). There are 15 residues in the CDR3. Germline CDR1 and CDR2: SGHDN and FVKESK. Trimming cost V 4 bases and J 3 bases, with 16 bases left between them. The DNA of the CDR3 is TGTGCCAGCAGCCGCTTCAGGGGAGGCGGCTACGAGCAGTACTTC. Translation gives CASSRFRGGGYEQYF.

The genes are TRBV14 and TRBJ2-1, with 8 bases matching TRBD1. The trim removed 6 bases at V and 10 bases at J, leaving 14 bases unmatched. The length of the CDR3 is 15 residues. Germline V gives CDR1 SGHDN, CDR2 FVKESK. The CDR3 is CASSLGQGGRSEQFF. The CDR3 DNA sequence: TGTGCCAGCAGTCTAGGACAGGGCGGCAGGAGCGAGCAGTTCTTC.

The chain carries TRBV2 and TRBJ1-3; TRBD1 agrees at 7 bases. The CDR3 has 13 amino acids. The V gene end was trimmed by 4 bases and the J gene end by 3 bases; junction bases not matched to a gene: 0. CDR1 is SNHLY and CDR2 is FYNNEI in the germline V gene. The CDR3 nucleotides are TGTGCCAGCAGTGGGGACAGTGGAAACACCATATATTTT. Translation gives CASSGDSGNTIYF.

The chain joins TRBV7-2 to TRBJ2-7; perhaps TRBD1 as D (5 bases). The CDR3 has 14 amino acids. V was trimmed by 5 bases and J by 2 bases, leaving 13 bases between them. Looked up from germline, CDR1 is SGHTA and CDR2 is FQGNSA. The CDR3 region is CASSGAVSPYEQYF. In nucleotides, the CDR3 is TGTGCCAGCAGCGGGGCCGTGAGCCCCTACGAGCAGTACTTC.

The chain has TRBV11-2 and TRBJ2-7; D uncertain. V lost 2 bases, J lost 3 bases, and 14 bases lay in between. This CDR3 is 15 amino acids long. Germline V CDR1 and CDR2: SGHAT, FQNNGV. The CDR3 protein is CASSLYLSALYEQYF. The CDR3 coding sequence is TGTGCCAGCAGCTTATATTTGTCCGCCCTCTACGAGCAGTACTTC.